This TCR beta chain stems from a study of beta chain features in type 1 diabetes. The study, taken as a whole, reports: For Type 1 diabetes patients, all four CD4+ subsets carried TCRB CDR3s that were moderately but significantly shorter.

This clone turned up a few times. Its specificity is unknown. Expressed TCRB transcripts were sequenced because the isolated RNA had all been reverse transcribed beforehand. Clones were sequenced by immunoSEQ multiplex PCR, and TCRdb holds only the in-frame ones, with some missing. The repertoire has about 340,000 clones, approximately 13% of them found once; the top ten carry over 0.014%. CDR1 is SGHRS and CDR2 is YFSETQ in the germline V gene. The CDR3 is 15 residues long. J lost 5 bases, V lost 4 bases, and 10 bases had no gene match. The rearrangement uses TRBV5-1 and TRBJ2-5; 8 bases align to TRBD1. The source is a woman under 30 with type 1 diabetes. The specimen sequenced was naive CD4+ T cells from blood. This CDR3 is CASSPLGQGRETQYF. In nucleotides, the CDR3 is TGCGCCAGCAGCCCTCTAGGACAGGGCAGGGAGACCCAGTACTTC. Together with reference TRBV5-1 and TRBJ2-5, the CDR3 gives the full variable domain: KAGVTQTPRYLIKTRGQQVTLSCSPISGHRSVSWYQQTPGQGLQFLFEYFSETQRNKGNFPGRFSGRQFSNSRSEMNVSTLELGDSALYLCASSPLGQGRETQYFGPGTRLLVL.